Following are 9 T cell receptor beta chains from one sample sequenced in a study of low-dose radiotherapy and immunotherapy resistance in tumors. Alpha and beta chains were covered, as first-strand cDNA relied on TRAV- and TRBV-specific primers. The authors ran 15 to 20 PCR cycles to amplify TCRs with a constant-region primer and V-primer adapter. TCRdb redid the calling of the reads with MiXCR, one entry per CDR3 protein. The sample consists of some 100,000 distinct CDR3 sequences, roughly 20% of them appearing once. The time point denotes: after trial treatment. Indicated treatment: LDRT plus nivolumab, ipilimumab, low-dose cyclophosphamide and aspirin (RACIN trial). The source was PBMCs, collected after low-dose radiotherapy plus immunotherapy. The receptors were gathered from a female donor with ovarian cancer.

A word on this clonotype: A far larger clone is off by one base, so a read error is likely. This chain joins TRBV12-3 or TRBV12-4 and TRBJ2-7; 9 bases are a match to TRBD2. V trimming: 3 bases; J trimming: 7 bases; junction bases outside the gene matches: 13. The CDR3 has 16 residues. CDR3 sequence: CASSFDSGGMGYEQYF. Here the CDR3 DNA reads TGTGCCAGCAGTTTCGATAGCGGGGGCATGGGCTATGAGCAGTACTTC.

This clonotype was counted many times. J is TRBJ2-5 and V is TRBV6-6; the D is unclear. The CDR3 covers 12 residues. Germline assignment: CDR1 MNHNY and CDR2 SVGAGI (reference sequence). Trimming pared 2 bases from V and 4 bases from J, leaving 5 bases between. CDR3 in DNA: TGTGCCAGCAGTTACCCCCCAGAGACCCAGTACTTC. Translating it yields CASSYPPETQYF.

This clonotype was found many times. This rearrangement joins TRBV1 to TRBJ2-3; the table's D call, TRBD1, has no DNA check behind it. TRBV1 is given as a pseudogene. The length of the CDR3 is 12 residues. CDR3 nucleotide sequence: TGCACCCCGAAGGGCGTCACAGATACGCAGTATTTT. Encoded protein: CTPKGVTDTQYF.

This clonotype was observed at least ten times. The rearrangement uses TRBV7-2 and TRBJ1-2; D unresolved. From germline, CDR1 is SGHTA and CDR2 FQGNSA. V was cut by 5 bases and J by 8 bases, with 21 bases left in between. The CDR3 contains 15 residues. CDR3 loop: CASSQLTNPSGGYTF. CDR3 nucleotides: TGTGCCAGCAGCCAGCTTACGAACCCTTCGGGAGGCTACACCTTC.

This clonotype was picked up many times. CDR3 in DNA: TGTGCCAGAGGGGCGGTACGGGCAGATACGCAGTATTTT. Amino acids: CARGAVRADTQYF. The genes are TRBV2 and TRBJ2-3; TRBD1 might be the D (5 bases). In germline, CDR1 is SNHLY, CDR2 FYNNEI. Trimming removed 9 bases from V and 4 bases from J, with 14 bases in between. The CDR3 sequence is 13 residues long.

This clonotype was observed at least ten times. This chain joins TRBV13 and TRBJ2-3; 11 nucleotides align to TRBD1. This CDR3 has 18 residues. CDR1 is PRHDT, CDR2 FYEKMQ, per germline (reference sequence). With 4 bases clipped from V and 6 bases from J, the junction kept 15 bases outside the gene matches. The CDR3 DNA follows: TGTGCCAGCAGCTATCGGTCCTACCGGGACAGGGGGTATGATACGCAGTATTTT. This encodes CASSYRSYRDRGYDTQYF.

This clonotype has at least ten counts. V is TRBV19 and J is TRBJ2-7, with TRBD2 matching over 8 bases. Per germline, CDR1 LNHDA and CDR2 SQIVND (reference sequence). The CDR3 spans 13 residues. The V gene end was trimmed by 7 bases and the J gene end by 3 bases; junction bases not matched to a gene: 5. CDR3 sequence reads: CASKGGRHYEQYF. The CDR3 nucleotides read TGTGCCAGTAAGGGCGGGAGGCACTACGAGCAGTACTTC.

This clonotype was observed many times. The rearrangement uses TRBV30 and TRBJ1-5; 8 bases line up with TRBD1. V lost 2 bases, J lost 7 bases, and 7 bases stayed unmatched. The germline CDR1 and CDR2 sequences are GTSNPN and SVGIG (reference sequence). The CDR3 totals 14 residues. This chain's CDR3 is CAWSSVQGGQPQHF. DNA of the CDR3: TGTGCCTGGAGTTCCGTACAGGGGGGCCAGCCCCAGCATTTT.

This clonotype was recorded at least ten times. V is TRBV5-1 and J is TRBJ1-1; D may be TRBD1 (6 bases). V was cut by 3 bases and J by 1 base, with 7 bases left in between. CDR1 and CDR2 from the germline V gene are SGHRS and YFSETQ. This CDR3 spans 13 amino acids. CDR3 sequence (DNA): TGCGCCAGCAGCTGGGGACAGAACACTGAAGCTTTCTTT. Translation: CASSWGQNTEAFF.